Given below is one T cell receptor (beta chain) in context. Antigen: not known. Specified time point: week 35, safety follow-up. Every single dose of the vaccine, 300 ug of mutant IDH1 20-mer peptide, came with topical imiquimod. Scheduled for weeks 1, 3, 5, 7, 11, 15, 19 and 23, eight vaccinations were given to patients. This sample stems from a study of a mutant IDH1 vaccine in newly diagnosed glioma. Overall study: Once 4-6 weeks had passed after radiotherapy alone, vaccination started, or it started with temozolomide cycles.

Only in-frame clones appear in the TCRdb table, and some are missing; sequencing was by immunoSEQ multiplex PCR. Of roughly 68,000 clones listed, roughly 74% were seen once; the top ten hold over 4%. This TCR was recovered from a man aged 45-60 years with glioma. The sequencing used PBMCs, collected from a glioma patient whose treatment included an IDH1 peptide vaccine.

For the CDR3, the DNA is TGTGCCAGCAGCCAGCCACAGGTCACCGGGACTAGAAACTACAATGAGCAGTTCTTC. Its translation is CASSQPQVTGTRNYNEQFF. The gene calls are TRBV4-2 and TRBJ2-1, with 8 bases lining up with TRBD2. CDR3 length: 19 residues. Losses at the gene ends were 3 bases for V and 3 bases for J; bases not matched to a gene: 16. Germline V gives CDR1 LGHNA, CDR2 YNFKEQ.